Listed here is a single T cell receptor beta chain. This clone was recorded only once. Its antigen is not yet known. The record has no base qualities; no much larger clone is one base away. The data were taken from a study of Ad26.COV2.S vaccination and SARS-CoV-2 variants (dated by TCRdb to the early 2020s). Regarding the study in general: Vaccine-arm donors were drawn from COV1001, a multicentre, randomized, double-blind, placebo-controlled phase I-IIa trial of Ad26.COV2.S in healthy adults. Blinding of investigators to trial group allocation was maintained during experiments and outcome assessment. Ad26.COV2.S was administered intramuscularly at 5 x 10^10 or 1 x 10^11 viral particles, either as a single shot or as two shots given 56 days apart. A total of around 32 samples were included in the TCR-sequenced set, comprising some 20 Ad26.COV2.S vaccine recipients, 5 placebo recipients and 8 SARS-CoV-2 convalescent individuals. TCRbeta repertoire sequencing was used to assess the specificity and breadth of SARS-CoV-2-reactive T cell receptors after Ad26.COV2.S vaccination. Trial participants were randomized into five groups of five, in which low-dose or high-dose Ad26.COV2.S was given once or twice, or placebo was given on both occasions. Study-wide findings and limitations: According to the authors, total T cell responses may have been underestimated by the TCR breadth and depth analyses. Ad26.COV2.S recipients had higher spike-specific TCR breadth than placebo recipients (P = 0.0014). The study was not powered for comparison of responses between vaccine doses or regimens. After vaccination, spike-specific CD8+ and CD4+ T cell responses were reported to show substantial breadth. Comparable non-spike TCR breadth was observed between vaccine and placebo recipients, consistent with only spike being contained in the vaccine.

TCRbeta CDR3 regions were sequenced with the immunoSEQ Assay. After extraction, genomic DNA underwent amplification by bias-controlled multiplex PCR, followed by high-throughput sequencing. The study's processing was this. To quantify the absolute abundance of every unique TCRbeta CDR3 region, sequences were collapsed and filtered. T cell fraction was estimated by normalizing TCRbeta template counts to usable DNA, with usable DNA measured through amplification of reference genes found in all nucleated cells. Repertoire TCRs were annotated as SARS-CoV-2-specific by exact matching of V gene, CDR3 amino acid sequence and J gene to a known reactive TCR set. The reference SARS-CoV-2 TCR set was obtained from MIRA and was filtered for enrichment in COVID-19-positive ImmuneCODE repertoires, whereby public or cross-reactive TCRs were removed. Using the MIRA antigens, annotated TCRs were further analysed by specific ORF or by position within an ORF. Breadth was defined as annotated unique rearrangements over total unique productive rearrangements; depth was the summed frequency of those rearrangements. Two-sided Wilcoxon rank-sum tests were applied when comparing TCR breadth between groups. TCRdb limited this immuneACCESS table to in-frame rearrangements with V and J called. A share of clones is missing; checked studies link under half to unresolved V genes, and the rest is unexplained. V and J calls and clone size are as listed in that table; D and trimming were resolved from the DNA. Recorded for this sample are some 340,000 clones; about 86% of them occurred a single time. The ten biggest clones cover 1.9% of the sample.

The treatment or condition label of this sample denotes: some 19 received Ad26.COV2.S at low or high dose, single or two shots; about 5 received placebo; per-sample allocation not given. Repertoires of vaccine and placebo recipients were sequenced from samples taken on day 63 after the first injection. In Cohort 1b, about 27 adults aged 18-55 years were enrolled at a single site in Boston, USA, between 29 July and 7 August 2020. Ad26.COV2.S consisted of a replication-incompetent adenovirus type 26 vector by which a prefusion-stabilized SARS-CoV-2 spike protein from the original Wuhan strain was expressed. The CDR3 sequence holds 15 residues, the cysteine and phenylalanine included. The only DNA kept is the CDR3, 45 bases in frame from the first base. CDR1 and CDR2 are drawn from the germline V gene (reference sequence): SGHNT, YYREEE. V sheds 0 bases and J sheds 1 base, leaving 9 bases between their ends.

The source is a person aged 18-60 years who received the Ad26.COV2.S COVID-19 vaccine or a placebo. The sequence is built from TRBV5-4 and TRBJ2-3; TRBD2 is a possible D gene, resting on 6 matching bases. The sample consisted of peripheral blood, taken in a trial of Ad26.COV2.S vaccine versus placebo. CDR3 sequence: CASSLAAGRTDTQYF. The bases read TGTGCCAGCAGCTTGGCCGCGGGGCGCACAGATACGCAGTATTTT.